The next 30 T cell receptor beta chains were all read from a single sample in a study of blood T cell repertoires in COVID-19. Clones were read by immunoSEQ multiplex PCR, and TCRdb kept only the in-frame ones, dropping some. The profile shows about 55,000 clones, approximately 83% of them singletons. Sequencing was carried out using peripheral blood. The receptors stem from a human donor in a cohort sampled during active COVID-19.

This clone was seen only once. The CDR3 bases are TGTGCCAGAGGACAGGGTAGCGTTCAAGAGACCCAGTACTTC. It codes for CARGQGSVQETQYF. J is TRBJ2-5 and V is TRBV30; 8 positions match TRBD1. Germline V gives CDR1 GTSNPN, CDR2 SVGIG (reference sequence). This CDR3 region has 14 residues. Trimming cost V 8 bases and J 2 bases; bases outside gene matches: 10.

Here the CDR3 DNA reads TGTGCCAGCAGTTTCTGGACAGTCAGCTCCTACAATGAGCAGTTCTTC. It yields the protein CASSFWTVSSYNEQFF. The rearrangement uses TRBV28 and TRBJ2-1; D is possibly TRBD1 (6 bases). V gave up 3 bases and J gave up 0 bases, with 12 bases separating them. CDR3 length equals 16 residues. CDR1 is MDHEN and CDR2 is SYDVKM in the germline V gene.

This rearrangement joins TRBV18 to TRBJ1-4; TRBD1 agrees at 11 bases. V gave up 6 bases and J gave up 8 bases; unmatched junction bases: 5. The CDR3 covers 14 residues. CDR1 and CDR2 (germline): KGHSH, LQKENI. The CDR3 coding sequence is TGTGCCAGCTCTCACCGGGACAGGGGGGAAAAACTGTTTTTT. Translation gives CASSHRDRGEKLFF.

The V and J genes are TRBV6-5 and TRBJ1-5; D remains unclear. V dropped 5 bases and J dropped 6 bases, with 11 bases sitting between them. The CDR3 extends over 13 amino acids. Germline V lookup: CDR1 MNHEY, CDR2 SVGAGI. The CDR3 DNA reads TGTGCCAGCAGTAGGGAGGTTGTTCAGCCCCAGCATTTT. The encoded protein is CASSREVVQPQHF.

V is TRBV21-1 and J is TRBJ2-7; the DNA was not compared with TRBD2, the D call given in the table. TRBV21-1 is marked as a pseudogene. CDR3 length: 18 amino acids. In nucleotides, the CDR3 is TGTGCCAGCAGCACCCAGACCGGGACTAGCGAGCCTTCCTACGAGCAGTACTTC. Translating it yields CASSTQTGTSEPSYEQYF.

The rearrangement joins TRBV19 to TRBJ1-1; no firm D call. The CDR3 is made up of 13 amino acids. The V gene's germline CDR1 is LNHDA and CDR2 SQIVND (reference sequence). The germline V and J ends were trimmed by 5 bases and 4 bases, with 11 bases remaining between them. The CDR3 sequence: CASSSGGLTEAFF. CDR3 DNA sequence: TGTGCCAGTAGTTCGGGCGGGCTCACTGAAGCTTTCTTT.

The V gene is TRBV11-3, the J gene TRBJ2-1, with TRBD2 matching 10 bases. V was clipped by 1 base and J by 5 bases; unmatched bases: 5. Germline V gene sequence: CDR1 SGHNT, CDR2 YENEEA. This CDR3 is built from 16 residues. The CDR3 DNA sequence: TGTGCCAGCAGCTTAGCTAGCGGGAGTCCCGACAATGAGCAGTTCTTC. It translates to CASSLASGSPDNEQFF.

The chain recombines TRBV6-5 with TRBJ2-5, with D perhaps matching TRBD1 (6 bases). The CDR3 sequence is 14 residues long. Looked up from germline, CDR1 is MNHEY and CDR2 is SVGAGI. Trimming shortened V by 4 bases and J by 4 bases, and 13 bases separated the two germline ends. CDR3 sequence: CASSLHRELETQYF. CDR3 nucleotide sequence: TGTGCCAGCAGTTTGCACAGGGAGCTAGAGACCCAGTACTTC.

Remarks on this clone: A junction boundary mismatches the germline segment, possibly from a read error. This chain joins TRBV5-1 and TRBJ2-7; 8 bases line up with TRBD2. This CDR3 has 13 amino acids. Germline V gene lookup returns CDR1 SGHRS and CDR2 YFSETQ. This CDR3 reads CASSSRGGNGFFF. The CDR3, as DNA: TGCGCCAGCAGCTCCCGGGGGGGGAATGGGTTTTTTTTC.

The V call is TRBV11-2, the J call TRBJ1-3, with no clear D. V was cut by 4 bases and J by 4 bases, with 5 bases left in between. The germline V gene has CDR1 SGHAT and CDR2 FQNNGV. The CDR3 consists of 12 residues. CDR3 amino acids: CASSYSGNTIYF. CDR3 in DNA: TGTGCCAGCAGCTACTCAGGAAACACCATATATTTT.

CDR3 in DNA: TGTGCCAGTAGTGAGGGGGCAGGGTACGAGCAGTACTTC. As protein: CASSEGAGYEQYF. The V gene is TRBV19, the J gene TRBJ2-7, with 7 bases fitting TRBD1. This CDR3 has 13 residues. From germline, CDR1 is LNHDA and CDR2 SQIVND (reference sequence). J was trimmed by 4 bases and V by 5 bases; bases with no gene match: 5.

The chain has TRBV5-4 and TRBJ1-2, with TRBD1 identical over 7 bases. The V segment lost 4 bases and the J segment 9 bases; nucleotides outside the gene matches: 9. The CDR3 is 13 residues long. Germline V gives CDR1 SGHNT, CDR2 YYREEE (reference sequence). CDR3 bases: TGTGCCAGCAGCCTCGACAGGGTACCTCGCTACACCTTC. This codes for CASSLDRVPRYTF.

This clone was counted a single time. The chain joins TRBV2 to TRBJ1-4; D unclear. The V end was cut by 0 bases, the J end by 11 bases, with 16 bases between. The CDR3 loop spans 15 amino acids. CDR1 is SNHLY and CDR2 is FYNNEI in the germline V gene. The CDR3 nucleotides read TGTGCCAGCAGTGAAGCCTTACAGACAAGTTTGAAACTGTTTTTT. It encodes CASSEALQTSLKLFF. Based on the CDR3 plus reference TRBV2 and TRBJ1-4, the full variable domain is EPEVTQTPSHQVTQMGQEVILRCVPISNHLYFYWYRQILGQKVEFLVSFYNNEISEKSEIFDDQFSVERPDGSNFTLKIRSTKLEDSAMYFCASSEALQTSLKLFFGSGTQLSVL.

The rearrangement links TRBV14 to TRBJ2-3; 9 bases are shared with TRBD2. CDR1 and CDR2 from the germline V gene are SGHDN and FVKESK. The CDR3 has 17 residues. Trimming at V came to 1 base and at J to 1 base, leaving 6 bases not matched to a gene. This chain's CDR3 is CASSQVVSGGRTDTQYF. The CDR3 nucleotides read TGTGCCAGCAGCCAAGTGGTTAGCGGGGGTCGCACAGATACGCAGTATTTT.

The rearrangement links TRBV5-1 to TRBJ2-7; TRBD1 is a possible D gene (5 bases). The germline CDR1 and CDR2 sequences are SGHRS and YFSETQ. V dropped 5 bases and J dropped 6 bases, with 15 bases sitting between them. The CDR3 length is 13 residues. CDR3 bases: TGCGCCAGCAGAACTTTTCAGGGTCGCGAGCAGTACTTC. Protein product: CASRTFQGREQYF.

The rearrangement joins TRBV9 to TRBJ1-6; 8 bases fit TRBD1. From germline, CDR1 is SGDLS and CDR2 YYNGEE. V gave up 1 base and J gave up 10 bases; unmatched junction bases: 7. The CDR3 has 15 residues. CDR3 sequence reads: CASSVLGQGSSPLHF. The CDR3 DNA sequence: TGTGCCAGCAGCGTACTAGGACAGGGAAGCTCACCCCTCCACTTT.

In this sample, this clone turned up a few times. A read error may explain this, as a much larger clone is one base away. Within the sample, other DNA sequences also encode this same CDR3. The rearrangement links TRBV5-6 to TRBJ2-1, with 8 bases fitting TRBD2. This CDR3 contains 15 residues. The germline V gene has CDR1 SGHDT and CDR2 YYEEEE. This chain's CDR3 is CARSGRGGLNNEQFF. CDR3 coding DNA: TGTGCCCGCAGCGGACGGGGGGGGCTGAACAATGAGCAGTTCTTC.

The chain is built from TRBV28 and TRBJ1-1; no definite D call. The CDR3 has 13 residues. The germline gives CDR1 MDHEN, CDR2 SYDVKM. Trimming removed 6 bases from V and 7 bases from J, with 15 bases in between. Here the CDR3 reads CASSTQRGLEAFF. The CDR3 nucleotides read TGTGCCAGCAGCACGCAAAGAGGGCTTGAAGCTTTCTTT.

The chain has TRBV29-1 and TRBJ2-1, with TRBD2 matching over 8 bases. Germline lookup yields CDR1 SQVTM and CDR2 ANQGSEA. V shed 5 bases and J 4 bases; nucleotides not matched to a gene: 4. This CDR3 spans 13 amino acids. The CDR3 loop reads CSVSGSGYNEQFF. CDR3 DNA sequence: TGCAGCGTTAGCGGGAGCGGATACAATGAGCAGTTCTTC.

The chain has TRBV5-1 and TRBJ2-5, with D maybe TRBD1 (5 bases). Between the trimmed V and J ends, which lost 2 bases and 5 bases, there was a span of 13 bases. Germline V lookup: CDR1 SGHRS, CDR2 YFSETQ. The CDR3 extends over 14 amino acids. CDR3 sequence reads: CASSLLGVGETQYF. The CDR3 DNA reads TGCGCCAGCAGCTTATTAGGGGTAGGGGAGACCCAGTACTTC.

V is TRBV19 and J is TRBJ1-1; tentative D call: TRBD1 (5 bases). Germline lookup yields CDR1 LNHDA and CDR2 SQIVND (reference sequence). Trimming shortened V by 1 base and J by 5 bases, and 17 bases separated the two germline ends. The CDR3 has 16 residues. The CDR3: CASSIVKGFSLTEAFF. The CDR3 DNA follows: TGTGCCAGTAGTATAGTTAAGGGGTTCTCCCTTACTGAAGCTTTCTTT. The variable domain in full, completed from reference TRBV19 and TRBJ1-1, reads DGGITQSPKYLFRKEGQNVTLSCEQNLNHDAMYWYRQDPGQGLRLIYYSQIVNDFQKGDIAEGYSVSREKKESFPLTVTSAQKNPTAFYLCASSIVKGFSLTEAFFGQGTRLTVV.

The chain joins TRBV6-6 to TRBJ2-3; D is perhaps TRBD2 (6 bases). This CDR3 contains 18 residues. Germline CDR1 is MNHNY and CDR2 is SVGAGI (reference sequence). Trimming stripped 5 bases from V and 0 bases from J, with 21 bases between. CDR3 in DNA: TGTGCCAGCAGTCCCTCACCGGGCTTAGCGGTGAGCACAGATACGCAGTATTTT. Translation: CASSPSPGLAVSTDTQYF.

The chain couples TRBV5-1 to TRBJ2-7, with 9 nucleotides matching TRBD2. With 0 bases clipped from V and 5 bases from J, the junction kept 3 bases outside the gene matches. In germline, CDR1 is SGHRS, CDR2 YFSETQ. The CDR3 has 14 residues. CDR3 bases: TGCGCCAGCAGCTTGGAACCTAGCGGGAACGAGCAGTACTTC. It translates to CASSLEPSGNEQYF.

DNA of the CDR3: TGTGCCAGCAGCTTTTCACGACGAGGGGGAGACAATGAGCAGTTCTTC. Translation gives CASSFSRRGGDNEQFF. The rearrangement uses TRBV7-9 and TRBJ2-1; D perhaps matches TRBD1 (6 bases). CDR1 and CDR2 (germline): SEHNR, FQNEAQ (reference sequence). V was trimmed by 3 bases and J by 5 bases, leaving 17 bases between them. This CDR3 is 16 amino acids long.

The count of this clone is one. The chain links TRBV6-6 to TRBJ1-1; a weak D match, TRBD1 (6 bases). There are 15 residues in the CDR3. The germline CDR1 and CDR2 sequences are MNHNY and SVGAGI (reference sequence). V lost 0 bases, J lost 5 bases, and 13 bases lay in between. The CDR3 bases are TGTGCCAGCAGTTACTCGCCGGGGAGGGGGACTGAAGCTTTCTTT. Its protein is CASSYSPGRGTEAFF.

The chain carries TRBV3-1 (or the pseudogene TRBV3-2) and TRBJ1-2; 9 bases fit TRBD1. This CDR3 spans 15 amino acids. V lost 4 bases, J lost 6 bases, and 9 bases stayed unmatched. Germline V gives CDR1 LGHDT, CDR2 YNNKEL (reference sequence). The CDR3 protein is CASSRGTGSLNGYTF. For the CDR3, the DNA is TGTGCCAGCAGCCGCGGGACAGGGAGTTTGAATGGCTACACCTTC.

This clone was picked up a small number of times. This chain connects TRBV15 to TRBJ1-2; TRBD1 is a possible D gene (5 bases). CDR1 is LNHNV, CDR2 YYDKDF, per germline (reference sequence). Trimming left V 0 bases short and J 2 bases short, with 7 bases between. This CDR3 region has 14 residues. DNA of the CDR3: TGTGCCACCAGCAGAGAGGCAGGGAACTATGGCTACACCTTC. Protein: CATSREAGNYGYTF. Supplemented by reference TRBV15 and TRBJ1-2, the full variable domain reads DAMVIQNPRYQVTQFGKPVTLSCSQTLNHNVMYWYQQKSSQAPKLLFHYYDKDFNNEADTPDNFQSRRPNTSFCFLDIRSPGLGDTAMYLCATSREAGNYGYTFGSGTRLTVV.

J is TRBJ2-7 and V is TRBV6-4, with a possible D match to TRBD2 (5 bases). Germline lookup yields CDR1 MRHNA and CDR2 SNTAGT. The CDR3 runs 14 residues. Trimming shortened V by 5 bases and J by 2 bases, and 13 bases separated the two germline ends. The CDR3 reads CASSRAAGPYEQYF. CDR3 nucleotides: TGTGCCAGCAGTAGAGCTGCGGGCCCCTACGAGCAGTACTTC.

This clone appeared a few times. This chain joins TRBV11-3 and TRBJ2-2; possible D gene TRBD2, 6 bases. Per germline, CDR1 SGHNT and CDR2 YENEEA. This CDR3 contains 14 residues. The ends were cut back, 1 base at V and 6 bases at J, with 9 bases in the middle. The CDR3 protein is CASSLAGDAGELFF. CDR3 sequence (DNA): TGTGCCAGCAGCTTAGCGGGAGATGCCGGGGAGCTGTTTTTT.

This rearrangement joins TRBV28 to TRBJ1-5; D not resolved. The V and J ends lost 5 bases and 5 bases respectively, with 13 bases between them. The germline V gene encodes CDR1 MDHEN and CDR2 SYDVKM. The CDR3 runs to 14 residues. The CDR3 sequence is CASSLPLSHQPQHF. Written as DNA, the CDR3 is TGTGCCAGCAGTCTTCCCTTATCCCATCAGCCCCAGCATTTT.